The T cell receptor beta chain described here comes from a study of cytomegalovirus exposure and HLA in healthy donors. General study findings and limits: The authors later linked a missense DCLRE1C variant to TCR beta V- and J-gene trimming. Sequences of the TCR beta chain were said to predict the HLA-A and HLA-B alleles of most subjects accurately.

In the PCR, 60 Vbeta and 13 Jbeta primers were used. Sequenced by immunoSEQ multiplex PCR; TCRdb stores in-frame clones only, minus some. The table shows approximately 150,000 clones, with approximately 80% occurring only once. Although they were nominally healthy when sampled, donors likely had unrecorded immune exposures. V shed 3 bases and J 1 base; nucleotides not matched to a gene: 12. The germline CDR1 and CDR2 sequences are LNHDA and SQIVND (reference sequence). This CDR3 is built from 18 residues. Note on this clone: Its antigen remains unidentified.

The chain uses TRBV19 and TRBJ1-1; 9 nucleotides align to TRBD1. The sequence was collected from a man between 25 and 39 years old in good health and CMV-seropositive. The sequencing sample was made of PBMCs. As DNA, the CDR3 is TGTGCCAGTAGTATCCCGGGACAGGGTAGACTGTGGAACACTGAAGCTTTCTTT. It encodes CASSIPGQGRLWNTEAFF. Based on the CDR3 plus reference TRBV19 and TRBJ1-1, the full variable domain is DGGITQSPKYLFRKEGQNVTLSCEQNLNHDAMYWYRQDPGQGLRLIYYSQIVNDFQKGDIAEGYSVSREKKESFPLTVTSAQKNPTAFYLCASSIPGQGRLWNTEAFFGQGTRLTVV.